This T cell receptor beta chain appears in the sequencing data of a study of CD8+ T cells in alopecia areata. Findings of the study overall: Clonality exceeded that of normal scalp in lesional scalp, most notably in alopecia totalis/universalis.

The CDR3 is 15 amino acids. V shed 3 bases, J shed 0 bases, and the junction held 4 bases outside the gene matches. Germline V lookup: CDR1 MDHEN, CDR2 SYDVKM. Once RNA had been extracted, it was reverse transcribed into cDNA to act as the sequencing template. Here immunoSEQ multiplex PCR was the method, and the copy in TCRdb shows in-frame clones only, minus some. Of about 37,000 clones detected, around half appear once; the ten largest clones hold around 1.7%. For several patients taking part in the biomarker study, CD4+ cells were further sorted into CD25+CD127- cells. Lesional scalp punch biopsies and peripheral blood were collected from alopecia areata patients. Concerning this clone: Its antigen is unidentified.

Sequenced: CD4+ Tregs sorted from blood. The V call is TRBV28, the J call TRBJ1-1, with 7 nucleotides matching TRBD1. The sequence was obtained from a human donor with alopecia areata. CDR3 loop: CASSFRQGLNTEAFF. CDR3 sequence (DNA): TGTGCCAGCAGTTTCAGACAGGGATTGAACACTGAAGCTTTCTTT.